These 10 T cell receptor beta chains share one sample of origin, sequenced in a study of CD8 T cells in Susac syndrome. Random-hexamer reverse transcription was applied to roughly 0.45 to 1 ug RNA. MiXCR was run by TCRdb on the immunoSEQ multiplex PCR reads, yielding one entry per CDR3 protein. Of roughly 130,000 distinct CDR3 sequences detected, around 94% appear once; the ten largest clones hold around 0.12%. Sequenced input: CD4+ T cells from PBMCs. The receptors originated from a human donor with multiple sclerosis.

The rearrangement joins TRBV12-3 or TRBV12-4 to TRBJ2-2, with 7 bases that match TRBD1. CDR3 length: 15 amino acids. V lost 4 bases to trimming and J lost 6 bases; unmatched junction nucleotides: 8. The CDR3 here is CASSYATGRAGELFF. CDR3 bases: TGTGCCAGCAGTTATGCGACAGGGCGAGCCGGGGAGCTGTTTTTT.

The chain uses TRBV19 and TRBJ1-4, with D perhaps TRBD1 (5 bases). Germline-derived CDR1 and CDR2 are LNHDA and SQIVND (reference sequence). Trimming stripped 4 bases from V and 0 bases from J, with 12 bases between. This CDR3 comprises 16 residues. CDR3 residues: CASSRRQSPTNEKLFF. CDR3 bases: TGTGCCAGTAGTAGACGACAGTCTCCAACTAATGAAAAACTGTTTTTT.

The CDR3 is CASSLLGSSYNSPLHF. As DNA, the CDR3 is TGTGCCAGCAGCTTACTCGGGAGCTCCTATAATTCACCCCTCCACTTT. This chain uses TRBV7-9 with TRBJ1-6, with unresolved D. Trimming took off 2 bases at V and 0 bases at J, with 8 bases between the two ends. The CDR3 is made up of 16 amino acids. In germline, CDR1 is SEHNR, CDR2 FQNEAQ (reference sequence).

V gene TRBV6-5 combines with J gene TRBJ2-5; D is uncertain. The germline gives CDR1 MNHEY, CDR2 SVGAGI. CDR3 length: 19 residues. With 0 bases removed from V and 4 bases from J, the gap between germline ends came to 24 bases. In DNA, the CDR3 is TGTGCCAGCAGTTACTCTTCCCATCCCCACCGTGTCAAGCGAGAGACCCAGTACTTC. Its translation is CASSYSSHPHRVKRETQYF.

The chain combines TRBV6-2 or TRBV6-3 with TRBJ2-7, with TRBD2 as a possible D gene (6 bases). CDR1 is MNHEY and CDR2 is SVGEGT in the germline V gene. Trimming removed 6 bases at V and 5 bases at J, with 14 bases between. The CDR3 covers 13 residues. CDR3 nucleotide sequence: TGTGCCAGCAGCGGCCTAGCGATCCACGAGCAGTACTTC. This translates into CASSGLAIHEQYF.

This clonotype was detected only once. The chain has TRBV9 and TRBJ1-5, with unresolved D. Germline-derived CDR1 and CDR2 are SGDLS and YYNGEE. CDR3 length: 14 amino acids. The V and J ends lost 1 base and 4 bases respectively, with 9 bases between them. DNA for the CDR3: TGTGCCAGCAGCGTAAGTGCGGATAATCAGCCCCAGCATTTT. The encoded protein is CASSVSADNQPQHF.

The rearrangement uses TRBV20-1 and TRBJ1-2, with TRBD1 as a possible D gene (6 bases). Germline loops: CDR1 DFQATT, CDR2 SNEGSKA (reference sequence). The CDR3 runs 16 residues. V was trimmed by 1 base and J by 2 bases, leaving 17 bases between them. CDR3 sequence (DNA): TGCAGTGCTAGAGTTCTATGGGGGCTACCCAACTATGGCTACACCTTC. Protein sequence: CSARVLWGLPNYGYTF.

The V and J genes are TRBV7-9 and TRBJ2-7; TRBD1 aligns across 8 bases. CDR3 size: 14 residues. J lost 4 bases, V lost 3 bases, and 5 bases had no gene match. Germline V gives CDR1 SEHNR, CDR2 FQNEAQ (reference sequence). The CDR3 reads CASSFTGGGYEQYF. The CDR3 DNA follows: TGTGCCAGCAGCTTCACAGGGGGTGGGTACGAGCAGTACTTC.

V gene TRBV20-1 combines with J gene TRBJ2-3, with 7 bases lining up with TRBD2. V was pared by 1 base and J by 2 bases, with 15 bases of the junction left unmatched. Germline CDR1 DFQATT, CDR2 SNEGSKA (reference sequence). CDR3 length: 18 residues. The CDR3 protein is CSARVLRGAGVTTDTQYF. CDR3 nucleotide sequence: TGCAGTGCTAGAGTCCTCCGAGGGGCGGGAGTGACCACAGATACGCAGTATTTT.

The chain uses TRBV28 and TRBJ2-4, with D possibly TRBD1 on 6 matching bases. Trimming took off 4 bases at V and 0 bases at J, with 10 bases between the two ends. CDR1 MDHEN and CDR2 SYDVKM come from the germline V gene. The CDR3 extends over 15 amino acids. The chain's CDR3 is CASSSPGVAKNIQYF. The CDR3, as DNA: TGTGCCAGCAGTTCCCCAGGGGTAGCCAAAAACATTCAGTACTTC.